This paragraph covers one T cell receptor beta chain sequence. Its antigen remains unidentified. No base quality information exists; no much larger clone differs at one position. Taken with the paper, the label for time point translates to: blood 4 weeks post-SBRT, at nephrectomy. The treatment or condition label corresponds to: 15 Gy SBRT to primary tumor, nephrectomy 4 weeks later. Samples came from a clinical trial, in which primary renal cell carcinomas received 15 Gy stereotactic body radiation therapy followed by nephrectomy 4 weeks later. To follow tumor-enriched clonotypes, serial peripheral blood was collected from radiation-treated patients at baseline and at 2 weeks and 4 weeks after SBRT. All patients had renal cell carcinoma with clear cell pathology. The QIAamp DNA Blood Mini Kit (Qiagen) was used to prepare genomic DNA for TCR sequencing. The analyses included just those samples that passed every quality control check.

The junction carries 18 bases between V and J, which are trimmed by 6 bases and 0 bases respectively. From cysteine to phenylalanine, the CDR3 is 17 amino acids long. The kept DNA is CDR3 alone, 51 bases in frame from the first base. As encoded in the germline V gene, CDR1 is SGHTA while CDR2 is FQGNSA. The data are from a study of radiation and T cells in renal cell carcinoma (dated by TCRdb to about 2020). Study-wide context: In total, fewer than 55 samples underwent TCR beta sequencing: 25 or so tumors plus 27 peripheral blood samples. The last blood draw happened 4 weeks after radiation, timed to coincide with nephrectomy. Across all 50 or so samples, several million unique CDR3 nucleotide sequences, encoding 2,658,974 unique CDR3 amino acid sequences, were identified.

TCR beta libraries were generated from genomic DNA with the immunoSEQ kit, following the manufacturer's recommendations. For library preparation, a first multiplex PCR was performed with proprietary primers, followed by a second PCR in which unique barcodes were added, and bead cleanups were performed after each round. Each sample batch included a kit-provided positive control reaction and a negative control reaction. The final libraries underwent checking on an Agilent 4200 TapeStation D1000 ScreenTape, volumetric pooling, and quantification by qPCR. Sequencing was performed on an Illumina NextSeq500 using a MidOutput 150-cycle cartridge, with 156 Read1 cycles, 15 Index1 cycles, and the kit custom primers. The pooled library was loaded at roughly 0.96 pM, with an approximately 20% PhiX control spiked in. For the original study's pipeline: Vendor-processed data were analyzed in R, and a clonotype was defined as all T cells sharing the same CDR3 nucleotide sequence. For clone abundance analyses, frequencies were normalized to the 10,000 most abundant clones per sample. Public T cell clones, which averaged fewer than five per sample, were excluded before analysis. Tumor-enriched and baseline blood-enriched clonotypes were defined by at least a 32-fold difference in abundance between compartments. A beta-binomial differential abundance model was used to identify clonotypes that expanded or contracted between blood time points. Tumor-blood repertoire similarity was measured with the Baroni-Urbani and Buser coefficient, and groups were compared using two-tailed Wilcoxon tests in R. This is the immuneACCESS table as TCRdb keeps it, with only in-frame sequences that have V and J called. A part of the clones is gone; compared with another copy, unresolved V genes explain less than half, and the rest is unexplained. V and J calls and clone size are given by that table; D and trimming were obtained from the DNA. In this sample the table shows around 170,000 clones, about 88% of which occur a single time. The leading ten clones occupy approximately 10% of the sample.

Findings and caveats that apply to the study as a whole: In blood, the top tumor clonotypes increased between baseline and 2 weeks post-radiation and then shrank by 4 weeks, which suggests that tumor-resident clones expanded only transiently. Changes in the blood repertoire were not tracked past 4 weeks after treatment. Effects of radiation dose or scheduling on the TCR repertoire could not be addressed with the single-armed trial design. Because pretreatment tumor biopsies were not available, the study could not determine whether clonotypes were already present within the tumor at baseline.

This TCR was recovered from a woman in her forties or fifties with renal cell carcinoma. The specimen was blood, collected from a patient whose treatment included radiotherapy and nephrectomy. The chain is assembled from TRBV7-2 and TRBJ2-1; the D gene assignment is ambiguous. The DNA sequence is given as TGTGCCAGCAGTAGCAGGTTAGGGCTCAGCTCCTACAATGAGCAGTTCTTC. Its protein reads: CASSSRLGLSSYNEQFF.